The 22 T cell receptor beta chains listed next were all sequenced from one sample in a study of long-term antiretroviral therapy in people with HIV. Version v3.0 of the immunoSEQ assay was performed at survey level. TCRdb's copy holds only in-frame clones and misses some; the assay was immunoSEQ multiplex PCR. The sample yields tens of thousands of clones, approximately 95% seen once. Sequenced here: unsorted PBMCs, sampled 5.3 years after starting antiretroviral therapy. The receptors come from a middle-aged man with HIV.

The rearrangement joins TRBV10-2 to TRBJ2-7, with 9 nucleotides matching TRBD1. This CDR3 has 14 amino acids. J lost 3 bases, V lost 2 bases, and 2 bases had no gene match. Germline CDR1 and CDR2: WSHSY and SAAADI. The CDR3 spells CASSETGGGYEQYF. CDR3 sequence (DNA): TGCGCCAGCAGTGAGACAGGGGGCGGCTACGAGCAGTACTTC.

This chain links TRBV7-8 with TRBJ2-7; D is undetermined. The CDR3 is made up of 12 amino acids. Germline V gene sequence: CDR1 SGHVS, CDR2 FQNEAQ. The germline V and J ends were trimmed by 0 bases and 7 bases, with 7 bases remaining between them. CDR3 sequence (DNA): TGTGCCAGCAGCTTAGCGTTCCGGGAGCAGTACTTC. Amino acids: CASSLAFREQYF.

V and J are TRBV30 and TRBJ2-2, with a weak D call TRBD1 (5 bases). V gave up 0 bases and J gave up 7 bases, with 9 bases separating them. Per the germline V gene, CDR1 is GTSNPN and CDR2 is SVGIG (reference sequence). The CDR3 loop spans 13 amino acids. In nucleotides, the CDR3 is TGTGCCTGGAGTGTAGCCAGGGACGGGGAGCTGTTTTTT. It translates to CAWSVARDGELFF. Variable domain in full (rest from reference TRBV30 and TRBJ2-2): SQTIHQWPATLVQPVGSPLSLECTVEGTSNPNLYWYRQAAGRGLQLLFYSVGIGQISSEVPQNLSASRPQDRQFILSSKKLLLSDSGFYLCAWSVARDGELFFGEGSRLTVL.

This clone turned up a few times. The chain uses TRBV27 and TRBJ2-7; D may correspond to TRBD1 or TRBD2 (5 bases each). Looked up from germline, CDR1 is MNHEY and CDR2 is SMNVEV (reference sequence). CDR3 size: 16 residues. Trimming left V 0 bases short and J 5 bases short, with 17 bases between. CDR3 region: CASSLSRGGLGDEQYF. The CDR3, as DNA: TGTGCCAGCAGTTTATCCCGGGGCGGATTGGGGGACGAGCAGTACTTC.

This clone was picked up one time. V gene TRBV28 combines with J gene TRBJ2-5; D perhaps matches TRBD1 (6 bases). The V gene's germline CDR1 is MDHEN and CDR2 SYDVKM. The V end was cut by 6 bases, the J end by 4 bases, with 15 bases between. The CDR3 runs 14 residues. CDR3 in DNA: TGTGCCAGCAGCCCACAGGGAATAATAGAGACCCAGTACTTC. Translating it yields CASSPQGIIETQYF.

The CDR3: CASSPIAGSYGYTF. The CDR3 DNA is TGTGCCAGCAGCCCAATAGCCGGCAGCTATGGCTACACCTTC. The chain is built from TRBV9 and TRBJ1-2; D call uncertain. Per the germline V gene, CDR1 is SGDLS and CDR2 is YYNGEE. This CDR3 has 14 residues. The germline V and J ends were trimmed by 4 bases and 4 bases, with 14 bases remaining between them.

A single count supports this clone. Other DNA sequences within the sample encode an identical CDR3. The CDR3 reads CASSLGGGSTDTQYF. The DNA for the CDR3 is TGTGCCAGCAGCTTGGGCGGGGGGAGCACAGATACGCAGTATTTT. V gene TRBV5-4 combines with J gene TRBJ2-3, with 8 bases that match TRBD2. Germline V gene sequence: CDR1 SGHNT, CDR2 YYREEE (reference sequence). V lost 0 bases, J lost 0 bases, and 0 bases stayed unmatched. The CDR3 sequence is 15 residues long.

The chain uses TRBV6-1 and TRBJ2-7, with D uncertain. Trimming took off 6 bases at V and 5 bases at J, with 8 bases between the two ends. Germline-derived CDR1 and CDR2 are MNHNS and SASEGT. The CDR3 has 11 residues. The CDR3, as DNA: TGTGCCAGCAGCCTTGGAGACGAGCAGTACTTC. Translated: CASSLGDEQYF.

The chain links TRBV30 to TRBJ2-7; D call uncertain. Trimming pared 4 bases from V and 4 bases from J, leaving 8 bases between. CDR3 length: 11 amino acids. Per the germline V gene, CDR1 is GTSNPN and CDR2 is SVGIG (reference sequence). DNA for the CDR3: TGTGCCTGGATAAACGGGTACGAGCAGTACTTC. Amino acids: CAWINGYEQYF.

The rearrangement links TRBV10-3 to TRBJ1-5; the D gene is possibly TRBD1 (6 bases). CDR1 is ENHRY, CDR2 SYGVKD, per germline. This CDR3 spans 12 amino acids. The V end lost 5 bases, the J end lost 4 bases, and 6 bases lay between the germline ends. The CDR3 DNA reads as TGTGCCATCAGTACAGGGAATCAGCCCCAGCATTTT. Translated: CAISTGNQPQHF.

CDR3 loop: CASSSYGRDTQYF. The CDR3 region has the DNA TGCGCCAGCAGCTCCTATGGCAGAGATACGCAGTATTTT. The chain uses TRBV5-1 and TRBJ2-3, with D hard to call. This CDR3 contains 13 residues. Trimming cost V 3 bases and J 5 bases, with 10 bases left between them. From germline, CDR1 is SGHRS and CDR2 YFSETQ. Combining the CDR3 with reference TRBV5-1 and TRBJ2-3 gives the whole variable domain KAGVTQTPRYLIKTRGQQVTLSCSPISGHRSVSWYQQTPGQGLQFLFEYFSETQRNKGNFPGRFSGRQFSNSRSEMNVSTLELGDSALYLCASSSYGRDTQYFGPGTRLTVL.

J is TRBJ1-2 and V is TRBV6-6; D is perhaps TRBD1 (5 bases). Trimming cost V 8 bases and J 5 bases, with 21 bases left between them. Germline V CDR1 and CDR2: MNHNY, SVGAGI (reference sequence). The CDR3 is 15 amino acids. The CDR3 nucleotides are TGTGCCAGCTCGATCTCTGGTGGGGGGGGGTATGGCTACACCTTC. Translated, it gives CASSISGGGGYGYTF.

The chain has TRBV5-1 and TRBJ1-5; no firm D call. The CDR3 loop spans 15 amino acids. Trimming stripped 0 bases from V and 6 bases from J, with 13 bases between. Germline V gene sequence: CDR1 SGHRS, CDR2 YFSETQ. DNA for the CDR3: TGCGCCAGCAGCTTGGAGCCAGGTGGGATTCAGCCCCAGCATTTT. Its protein product is CASSLEPGGIQPQHF.

This clone has just one count. The chain links TRBV30 to TRBJ1-3; D unclear. V lost 1 base to trimming and J lost 7 bases, with 11 bases between them. Per germline, CDR1 GTSNPN and CDR2 SVGIG (reference sequence). The CDR3 is 13 amino acids. CDR3 residues: CAWSGHAVNTIYF. The CDR3 DNA follows: TGTGCCTGGAGTGGACATGCGGTGAACACCATATATTTT.

The CDR3 nucleotides read TGTGCCAGCAGTGTGGCCGGACAGGGGCGCCTGGGCAATCAGCCCCAGCATTTT. This encodes CASSVAGQGRLGNQPQHF. The V gene is TRBV6-1, the J gene TRBJ1-5, with 9 bases lining up with TRBD1. The V and J ends lost 4 bases and 2 bases, in that order; junction bases with no gene match: 12. This CDR3 region has 18 residues. Germline V gives CDR1 MNHNS, CDR2 SASEGT.

The chain is built from TRBV5-1 and TRBJ2-7; TRBD1 agrees at 7 bases. This CDR3 contains 15 residues. Germline CDR1 and CDR2: SGHRS and YFSETQ. With V trimmed by 2 bases and J by 3 bases, 8 bases remained unmatched. The CDR3 nucleotides are TGCGCCAGCAGCTTAGGGGTGACAGGGAACTACGAGCAGTACTTC. Amino acid sequence: CASSLGVTGNYEQYF.

The chain has TRBV6-1 and TRBJ1-6, with D maybe TRBD1 (5 bases). The CDR3 spans 15 residues. V gave up 2 bases and J gave up 5 bases, with 10 bases separating them. The germline gives CDR1 MNHNS, CDR2 SASEGT. In nucleotides, the CDR3 is TGTGCCAGCAGTGAAAGCGGGGCTAATAATTCACCCCTCCACTTT. Protein product: CASSESGANNSPLHF.

V is TRBV11-2 and J is TRBJ2-2, with 9 bases matching TRBD2. Germline CDR1 reads SGHAT; CDR2 reads FQNNGV. The CDR3 length is 16 residues. V lost 1 base to trimming and J lost 2 bases; unmatched junction nucleotides: 2. In DNA form, the CDR3 reads TGTGCCAGCAGCTTAGGCGGGGGGGCTAACACCGGGGAGCTGTTTTTT. Encoded protein: CASSLGGGANTGELFF.

The CDR3 region has the DNA TGTGCCAGCAGCTATGGACAGGGGAGGTACGAGCAGTACTTC. Translating gives CASSYGQGRYEQYF. This rearrangement joins TRBV7-2 to TRBJ2-7; TRBD1 agrees at 9 bases. The germline V gene has CDR1 SGHTA and CDR2 FQGNSA. V lost 4 bases and J lost 4; bases outside the gene matches: 5. CDR3 length equals 14 residues. The entire variable domain, with the rest obtained from reference TRBV7-2 and TRBJ2-7, is as follows: GAGVSQSPSNKVTEKGKDVELRCDPISGHTALYWYRQSLGQGLEFLIYFQGNSAPDKSGLPSDRFSAERTGGSVSTLTIQRTQQEDSAVYLCASSYGQGRYEQYFGPGTRLTVT.

V usage is TRBV27 and J usage is TRBJ2-7; no firm D call. This CDR3 region has 13 residues. Germline CDR1 is MNHEY and CDR2 is SMNVEV (reference sequence). V lost 2 bases, J lost 5 bases, and 10 bases lay in between. As DNA, the CDR3 is TGTGCCAGCAGTTTAGGGGTGGGAAACGAGCAGTACTTC. It encodes CASSLGVGNEQYF.

V gene TRBV11-2 combines with J gene TRBJ1-1, with D hard to call. CDR1 is SGHAT, CDR2 FQNNGV, per germline. The CDR3 has 13 residues. V was shortened by 5 bases and J by 1 base, with 8 bases between the two germline ends. The CDR3 DNA reads as TGTGCCAGCAGCCCTCGACCGAACACTGAAGCTTTCTTT. Protein sequence: CASSPRPNTEAFF.

The rearrangement uses TRBV19 and TRBJ2-5, with D perhaps TRBD1 (5 bases). This CDR3 comprises 12 residues. Trimming took off 8 bases at V and 4 bases at J, with 11 bases between the two ends. Germline V gives CDR1 LNHDA, CDR2 SQIVND (reference sequence). The chain's CDR3 is CASRQGVETQYF. The DNA for the CDR3 is TGTGCCAGTCGGCAGGGTGTAGAGACCCAGTACTTC.